The sequence of this T cell receptor beta chain was determined in a study of blood T cell repertoires in COVID-19. Background on the study: From T cells, B-cell-depleted T cells, or PBMCs came the material, which was cDNA or gDNA.

Cohorts were determined from participant-reported clinical history. This CDR3 has 14 amino acids. CDR1 is SQVTM and CDR2 is ANQGSEA in the germline V gene. Trimming cost V 6 bases and J 2 bases, with 17 bases left between them. In the study's own analysis: Estimation of nucleated cell counts relied on the amplification of reference gene primers. Data came from immunoSEQ multiplex PCR; TCRdb stores just in-frame clones and leaves some out. V and J calls and clone size follow that table, whereas D and trimming were derived from the DNA. The data hold some 190,000 clones, with 86% observed a single time.

Specimen: PBMCs or T cells enriched from blood (not recorded which). The V call is TRBV29-1, the J call TRBJ2-7, with a weak D call TRBD1 (6 bases). The receptor comes from a middle-aged man with acute COVID-19. The DNA for the CDR3 is TGCAGCGTAAAAGGGGGAGAGACTGCCTACGAGCAGTACTTC. Residues: CSVKGGETAYEQYF.